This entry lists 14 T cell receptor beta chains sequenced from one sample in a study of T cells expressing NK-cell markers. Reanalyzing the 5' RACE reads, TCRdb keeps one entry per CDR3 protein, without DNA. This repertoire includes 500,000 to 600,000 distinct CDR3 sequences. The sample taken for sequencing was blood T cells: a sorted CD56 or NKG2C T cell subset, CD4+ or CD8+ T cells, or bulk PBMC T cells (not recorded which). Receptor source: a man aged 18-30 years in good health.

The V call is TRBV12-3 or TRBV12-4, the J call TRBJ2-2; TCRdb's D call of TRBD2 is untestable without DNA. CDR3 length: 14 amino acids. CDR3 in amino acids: CASRPERVTGELFF.

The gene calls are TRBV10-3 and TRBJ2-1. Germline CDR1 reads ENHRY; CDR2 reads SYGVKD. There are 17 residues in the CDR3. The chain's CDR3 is CAISESTRLRLFNEQFF.

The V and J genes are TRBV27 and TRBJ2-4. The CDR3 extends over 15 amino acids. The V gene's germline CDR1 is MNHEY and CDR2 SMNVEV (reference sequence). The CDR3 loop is CASSLSPTAKNIQYF.

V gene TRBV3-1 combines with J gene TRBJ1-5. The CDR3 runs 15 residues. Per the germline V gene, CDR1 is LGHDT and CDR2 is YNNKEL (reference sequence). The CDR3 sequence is CASSQDKSANQPQHF.

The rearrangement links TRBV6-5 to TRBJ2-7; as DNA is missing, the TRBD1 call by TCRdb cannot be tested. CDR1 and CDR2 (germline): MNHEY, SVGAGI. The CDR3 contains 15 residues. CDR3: CASSPTGTGDYEQYF.

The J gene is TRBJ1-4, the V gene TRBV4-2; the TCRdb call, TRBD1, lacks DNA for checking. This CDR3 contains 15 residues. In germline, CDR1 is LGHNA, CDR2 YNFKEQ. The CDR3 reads CASSAQTGPNEKLFF.

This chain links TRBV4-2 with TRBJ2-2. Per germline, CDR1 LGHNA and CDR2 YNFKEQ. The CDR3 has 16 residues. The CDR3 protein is CASSQDKQTNTGELFF.

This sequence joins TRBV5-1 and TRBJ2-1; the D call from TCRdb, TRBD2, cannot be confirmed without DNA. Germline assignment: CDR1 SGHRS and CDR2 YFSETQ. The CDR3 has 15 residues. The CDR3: CASSLLAGGFDEQFF. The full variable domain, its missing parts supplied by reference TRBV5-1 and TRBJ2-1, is KAGVTQTPRYLIKTRGQQVTLSCSPISGHRSVSWYQQTPGQGLQFLFEYFSETQRNKGNFPGRFSGRQFSNSRSEMNVSTLELGDSALYLCASSLLAGGFDEQFFGPGTRLTVL.

This chain's CDR3 is CASSVGGGTTYEQYF. The chain combines TRBV9 with TRBJ2-7; absent DNA, TCRdb's TRBD1 call cannot be checked. CDR3 length equals 15 residues. Germline V gene data show CDR1 as SGDLS and CDR2 as YYNGEE.

The CDR3 reads CASSQGTDEQFF. The chain has TRBV4-2 and TRBJ2-1. The CDR3 runs 12 residues. Per germline, CDR1 LGHNA and CDR2 YNFKEQ.

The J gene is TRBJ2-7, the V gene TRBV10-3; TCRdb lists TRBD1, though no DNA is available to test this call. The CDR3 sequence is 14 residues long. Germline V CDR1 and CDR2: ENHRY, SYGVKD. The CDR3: CAISDRDGAYEQYF.

This chain's CDR3 is CASSLVLLAASYNEQFF. The V gene is TRBV5-1, the J gene TRBJ2-1; TCRdb's assignment of TRBD2 cannot be checked, as there is no DNA. The length of the CDR3 is 17 residues. Germline V CDR1 and CDR2: SGHRS, YFSETQ.

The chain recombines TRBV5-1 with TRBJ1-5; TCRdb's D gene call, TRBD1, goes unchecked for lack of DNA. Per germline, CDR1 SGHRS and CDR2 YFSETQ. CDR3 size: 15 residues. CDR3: CASSVGPGTGQPQHF.

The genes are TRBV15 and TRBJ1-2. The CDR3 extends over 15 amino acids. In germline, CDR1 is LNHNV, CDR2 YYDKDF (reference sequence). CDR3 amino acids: CATSRDSVRSYGYTF.